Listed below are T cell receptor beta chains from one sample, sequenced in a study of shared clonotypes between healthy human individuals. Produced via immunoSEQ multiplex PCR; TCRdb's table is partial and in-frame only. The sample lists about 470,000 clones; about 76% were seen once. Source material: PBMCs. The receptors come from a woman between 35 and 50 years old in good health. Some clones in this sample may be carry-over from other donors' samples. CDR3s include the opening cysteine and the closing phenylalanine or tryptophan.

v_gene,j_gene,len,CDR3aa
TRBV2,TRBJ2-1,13,CAHRGPSYNEQFF
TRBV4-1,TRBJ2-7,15,CASSQVDVGPYEQYF
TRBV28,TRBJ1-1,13,CASRGPGGTEAFF
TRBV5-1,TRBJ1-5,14,CASSSTGRNQPQHF
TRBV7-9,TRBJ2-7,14,CASRRGGRVDEQYF
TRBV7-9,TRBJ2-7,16,CASSHLTSGRIYEQYF
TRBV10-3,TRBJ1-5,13,CAIGTDHNQPQHF
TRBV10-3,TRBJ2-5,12,CAISDSAETQYF
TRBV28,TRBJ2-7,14,CASSLTGTVYEQYF
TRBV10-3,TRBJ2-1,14,CAISESRQYNEQFF
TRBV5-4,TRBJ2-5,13,CASSLGAGETQYF
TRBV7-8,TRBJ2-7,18,CASLPTGTSGSLSYEQYF
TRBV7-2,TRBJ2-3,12,CASSNYADTQYF
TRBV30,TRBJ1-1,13,CAWSVLGFGEAFF
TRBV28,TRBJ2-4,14,CASSSAGVKNIQYF
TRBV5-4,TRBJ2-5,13,CASSFRGGETQYF
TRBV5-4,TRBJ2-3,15,CASSVSTGYTDTQYF
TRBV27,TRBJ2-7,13,CASSSGRRYEQYF
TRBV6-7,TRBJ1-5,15,CASSQTTASRSAPAF
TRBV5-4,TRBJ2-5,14,CASSLMGGKETQYF
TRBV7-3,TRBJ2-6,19,CASSLQSIGGRSGANVLTF
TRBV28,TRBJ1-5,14,CASSFGWGNQPQHF